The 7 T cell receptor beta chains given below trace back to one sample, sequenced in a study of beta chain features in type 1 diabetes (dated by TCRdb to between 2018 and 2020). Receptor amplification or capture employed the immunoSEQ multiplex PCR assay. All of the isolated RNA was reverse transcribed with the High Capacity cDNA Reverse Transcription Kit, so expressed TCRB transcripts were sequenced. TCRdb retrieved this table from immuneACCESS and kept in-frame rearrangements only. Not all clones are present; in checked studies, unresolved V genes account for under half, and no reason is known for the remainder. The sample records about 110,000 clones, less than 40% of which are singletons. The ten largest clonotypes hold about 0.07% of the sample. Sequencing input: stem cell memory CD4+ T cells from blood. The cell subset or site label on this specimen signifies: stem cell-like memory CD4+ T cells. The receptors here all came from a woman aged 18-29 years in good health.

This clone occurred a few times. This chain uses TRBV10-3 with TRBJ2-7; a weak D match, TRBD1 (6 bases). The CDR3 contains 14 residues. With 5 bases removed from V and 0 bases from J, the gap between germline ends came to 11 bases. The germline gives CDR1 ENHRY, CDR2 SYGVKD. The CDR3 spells CAISNRDTSYEQYF. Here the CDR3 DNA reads TGTGCCATCAGTAATCGGGACACCTCCTACGAGCAGTACTTC.

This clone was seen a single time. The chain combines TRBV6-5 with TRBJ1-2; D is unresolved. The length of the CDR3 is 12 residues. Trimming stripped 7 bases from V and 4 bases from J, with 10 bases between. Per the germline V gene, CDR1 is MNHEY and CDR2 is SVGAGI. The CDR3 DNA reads TGTGCCAGCACCTCCGGGGTCTATGGCTACACCTTC. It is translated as CASTSGVYGYTF.

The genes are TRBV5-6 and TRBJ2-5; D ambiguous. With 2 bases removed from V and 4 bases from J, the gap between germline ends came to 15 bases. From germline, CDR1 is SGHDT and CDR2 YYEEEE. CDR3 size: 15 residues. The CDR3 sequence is CASSLVSARPETQYF. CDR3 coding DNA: TGTGCCAGCAGCTTAGTGAGTGCCCGCCCAGAGACCCAGTACTTC.

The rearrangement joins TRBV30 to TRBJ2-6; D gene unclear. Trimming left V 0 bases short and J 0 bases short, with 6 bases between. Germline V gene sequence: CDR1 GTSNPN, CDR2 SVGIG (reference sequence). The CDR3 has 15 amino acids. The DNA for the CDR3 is TGTGCCTGGAGTGTACTTAACTCTGGGGCCAACGTCCTGACTTTC. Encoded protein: CAWSVLNSGANVLTF.

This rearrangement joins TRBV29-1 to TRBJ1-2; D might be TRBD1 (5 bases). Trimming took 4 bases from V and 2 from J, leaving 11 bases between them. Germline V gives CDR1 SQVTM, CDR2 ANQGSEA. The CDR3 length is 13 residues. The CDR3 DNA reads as TGCAGCGTTGTGTGGGGACTGAACTATGGCTACACCTTC. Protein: CSVVWGLNYGYTF.

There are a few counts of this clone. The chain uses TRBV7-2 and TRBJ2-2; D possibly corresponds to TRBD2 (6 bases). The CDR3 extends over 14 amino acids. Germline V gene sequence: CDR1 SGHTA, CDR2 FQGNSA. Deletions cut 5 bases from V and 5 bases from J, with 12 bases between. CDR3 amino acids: CASSPGTYTGELFF. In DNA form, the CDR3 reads TGTGCCAGCAGCCCAGGGACTTATACCGGGGAGCTGTTTTTT.

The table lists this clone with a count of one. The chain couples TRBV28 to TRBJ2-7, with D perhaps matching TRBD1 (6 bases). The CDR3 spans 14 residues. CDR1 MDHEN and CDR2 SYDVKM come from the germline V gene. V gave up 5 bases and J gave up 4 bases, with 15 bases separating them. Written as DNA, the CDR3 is TGTGCCAGCAGTCCGCGACAGGAGCTTTACGAGCAGTACTTC. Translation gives CASSPRQELYEQYF.